This is a list of T cell receptor beta chains from one sample in a study of neoadjuvant nivolumab and ipilimumab in lung cancer. TCRdb keeps only in-frame clones here, not all; method: immunoSEQ multiplex PCR. The repertoire holds more than 20,000 clones, with 75% to 85% as singletons. Sample: tumor tissue, taken after neoadjuvant nivolumab, alone or with ipilimumab, at or shortly before surgery. Receptors were obtained from an adult with non-small cell lung cancer. CDR3s include the opening cysteine and the closing phenylalanine or tryptophan. The order of the fields is clone size, J gene, V gene, D gene, CDR3 protein, CDR3 DNA. The D gene is left open where the match is weak. Size values are once, few and many counts, or a class for expanded clones, and some rows have none.

clone_size: -
j_call: TRBJ1-2
v_call: TRBV5-1
d_call: -
cdr3_aa: CASSLEGVGHGYTF
cdr3_nt: TGCGCCAGCAGCTTGGAGGGGGTAGGGCATGGCTACACCTTC

clone_size: -
j_call: TRBJ1-1
v_call: TRBV29-1
d_call: -
cdr3_aa: CSVESPAGHTEAFF
cdr3_nt: TGCAGCGTTGAGAGTCCCGCCGGCCACACTGAAGCTTTCTTT

clone_size: -
j_call: TRBJ2-7
v_call: TRBV5-1
d_call: -
cdr3_aa: CASSFIGEFSYEQYF
cdr3_nt: TGCGCCAGCAGCTTTATAGGGGAGTTCTCCTACGAGCAGTACTTC

clone_size: -
j_call: TRBJ1-1
v_call: TRBV5-1
d_call: -
cdr3_aa: CASSEGVTEAFF
cdr3_nt: TGCGCCAGCAGCGAAGGGGTCACTGAAGCTTTCTTT

clone_size: -
j_call: TRBJ2-7
v_call: TRBV6-5
d_call: -
cdr3_aa: CASSRGPTVSYEQYF
cdr3_nt: TGTGCCAGCAGCCGAGGGCCGACGGTAAGCTACGAGCAGTACTTC

clone_size: -
j_call: TRBJ2-2
v_call: TRBV11-2
d_call: -
cdr3_aa: CASSSGAGELFF
cdr3_nt: TGTGCCAGCAGCTCAGGGGCCGGGGAGCTGTTTTTT

clone_size: once
j_call: TRBJ2-7
v_call: TRBV30
d_call: -
cdr3_aa: CAWGGTLSEQYF
cdr3_nt: TGTGCCTGGGGGGGGACCCTCTCCGAGCAGTACTTC

clone_size: -
j_call: TRBJ2-3
v_call: TRBV11-1
d_call: -
cdr3_aa: CASSGYGWNTQYF
cdr3_nt: TGTGCCAGCAGCGGGTATGGGTGGAATACGCAGTATTTT

clone_size: -
j_call: TRBJ2-1
v_call: TRBV29-1
d_call: -
cdr3_aa: CSVDGAYNEQFF
cdr3_nt: TGCAGCGTTGACGGAGCTTACAATGAGCAGTTCTTC

clone_size: -
j_call: TRBJ1-2
v_call: TRBV30
d_call: TRBD1
cdr3_aa: CAWRRPGQGDYTF
cdr3_nt: TGTGCCTGGAGGAGGCCGGGACAGGGTGACTACACCTTC

clone_size: few
j_call: TRBJ2-6
v_call: TRBV13
d_call: -
cdr3_aa: CASSTGGANVLTF
cdr3_nt: TGTGCCAGCAGCACAGGAGGGGCCAACGTCCTGACTTTC

clone_size: -
j_call: TRBJ2-6
v_call: TRBV2
d_call: TRBD2
cdr3_aa: CASRGTSGGPLSGANVLTF
cdr3_nt: TGTGCCAGCAGGGGGACTAGCGGAGGACCACTCTCTGGGGCCAACGTCCTGACTTTC

clone_size: -
j_call: TRBJ2-1
v_call: TRBV4-2
d_call: -
cdr3_aa: CASSQAAHRTYNEQFF
cdr3_nt: TGTGCCAGCAGCCAAGCGGCTCATCGGACCTACAATGAGCAGTTCTTC

clone_size: -
j_call: TRBJ2-7
v_call: TRBV5-5
d_call: -
cdr3_aa: CASSLQGLQNAYEQYF
cdr3_nt: TGTGCCAGCAGCCTTCAGGGACTTCAGAACGCGTACGAGCAGTACTTC

clone_size: few
j_call: TRBJ2-7
v_call: TRBV11-2
d_call: -
cdr3_aa: CASSLEGRTLAYEQYF
cdr3_nt: TGTGCCAGCAGCTTAGAAGGTAGGACACTGGCCTACGAGCAGTACTTC

clone_size: -
j_call: TRBJ1-5
v_call: TRBV7-9
d_call: -
cdr3_aa: CASSSGLGSHSTSEQPQHF
cdr3_nt: TGTGCCAGCAGCTCCGGGCTCGGGTCTCACAGTACATCGGAGCAGCCCCAGCATTTT

clone_size: -
j_call: TRBJ2-7
v_call: TRBV5-4
d_call: -
cdr3_aa: CASNPDLAAYEQYF
cdr3_nt: TGTGCCAGCAACCCGGACTTAGCGGCCTACGAGCAGTACTTC

clone_size: -
j_call: TRBJ2-1
v_call: TRBV7-2
d_call: TRBD2
cdr3_aa: CASSFSGSSYNEQFF
cdr3_nt: TGTGCCAGCAGCTTTAGCGGGAGCTCCTACAATGAGCAGTTCTTC

clone_size: -
j_call: TRBJ2-6
v_call: TRBV5-8
d_call: -
cdr3_aa: CASSLTGFSGANVLTF
cdr3_nt: TGTGCCAGCAGCTTAACCGGCTTCTCTGGGGCCAACGTCCTGACTTTC

clone_size: -
j_call: TRBJ2-1
v_call: TRBV7-8
d_call: TRBD2
cdr3_aa: CASSSGLAGGIRGISEQFF
cdr3_nt: TGTGCCAGCAGCTCGGGACTAGCGGGAGGTATCAGGGGGATCAGCGAGCAGTTCTTC

clone_size: -
j_call: TRBJ2-5
v_call: TRBV5-1
d_call: TRBD2
cdr3_aa: CASSFGTSQETQYF
cdr3_nt: TGCGCCAGCAGCTTTGGGACTAGCCAAGAGACCCAGTACTTC

clone_size: -
j_call: TRBJ1-1
v_call: TRBV11-3
d_call: -
cdr3_aa: CASTLGGWNTEAFF
cdr3_nt: TGTGCCAGCACTCTCGGAGGGTGGAACACTGAAGCTTTCTTT

clone_size: few
j_call: TRBJ1-1
v_call: TRBV7-9
d_call: TRBD1
cdr3_aa: CASSLEQGTVEAFF
cdr3_nt: TGTGCCAGCAGTCTGGAACAGGGGACCGTTGAAGCTTTCTTT

clone_size: -
j_call: TRBJ2-7
v_call: TRBV18
d_call: -
cdr3_aa: CASSRSPPTEGYEQYF
cdr3_nt: TGTGCCAGCTCACGATCCCCCCCGACAGAGGGATACGAGCAGTACTTC

clone_size: -
j_call: TRBJ2-5
v_call: TRBV30
d_call: -
cdr3_aa: CAWNHPQETQYF
cdr3_nt: TGTGCCTGGAACCACCCCCAAGAGACCCAGTACTTC

clone_size: -
j_call: TRBJ2-1
v_call: TRBV7-3
d_call: -
cdr3_aa: CASSLEGTYNEQFF
cdr3_nt: TGTGCCAGCAGCTTAGAGGGAACGTACAATGAGCAGTTCTTC

clone_size: -
j_call: TRBJ2-7
v_call: TRBV9
d_call: -
cdr3_aa: CASSAYPGVGFYEQYF
cdr3_nt: TGTGCCAGCAGCGCCTACCCAGGGGTCGGATTCTACGAGCAGTACTTC

clone_size: -
j_call: TRBJ2-7
v_call: TRBV18
d_call: -
cdr3_aa: CASSPPRSYEQYF
cdr3_nt: TGTGCCAGCTCACCCCCCCGGTCGTACGAGCAGTACTTC

clone_size: -
j_call: TRBJ2-3
v_call: TRBV12-5
d_call: TRBD2
cdr3_aa: CASAPLAGGPSDTQYF
cdr3_nt: TGTGCTAGTGCCCCGCTAGCGGGAGGGCCCTCAGATACGCAGTATTTT

clone_size: -
j_call: TRBJ1-1
v_call: TRBV30
d_call: -
cdr3_aa: CAWTGAFF
cdr3_nt: TGTGCCTGGACAGGGGCTTTCTTT

clone_size: -
j_call: TRBJ1-2
v_call: TRBV10-1
d_call: -
cdr3_aa: CASSAALAGQGYTF
cdr3_nt: TGCGCCAGCAGCGCCGCTTTGGCGGGGCAAGGCTACACCTTC

clone_size: -
j_call: TRBJ2-7
v_call: TRBV11-2
d_call: -
cdr3_aa: CASSLDPRRRLYEQYF
cdr3_nt: TGTGCCAGCAGCTTAGATCCCCGTAGGAGGCTCTACGAGCAGTACTTC

clone_size: -
j_call: TRBJ2-7
v_call: TRBV20-1
d_call: -
cdr3_aa: CSARADYEQYF
cdr3_nt: TGCAGTGCTAGGGCAGACTACGAGCAGTACTTC

clone_size: -
j_call: TRBJ2-3
v_call: TRBV5-4
d_call: TRBD2
cdr3_aa: CASSWTLASGPDTQYF
cdr3_nt: TGTGCCAGCAGCTGGACCTTGGCTAGCGGCCCAGATACGCAGTATTTT

clone_size: -
j_call: TRBJ2-1
v_call: TRBV5-1
d_call: -
cdr3_aa: CASSLIYSVSSYNEQFF
cdr3_nt: TGCGCCAGCAGCTTGATCTATTCAGTAAGCTCCTACAATGAGCAGTTCTTC

clone_size: -
j_call: TRBJ2-7
v_call: TRBV7-3
d_call: TRBD2
cdr3_aa: CASSSGLAGEQYF
cdr3_nt: TGTGCCAGCAGCTCTGGACTAGCAGGCGAGCAGTACTTC

clone_size: -
j_call: TRBJ1-3
v_call: TRBV30
d_call: -
cdr3_aa: CAWSPGEGISGNTIYF
cdr3_nt: TGTGCCTGGAGCCCAGGAGAGGGGATATCTGGAAACACCATATATTTT

clone_size: -
j_call: TRBJ2-7
v_call: TRBV6-5
d_call: -
cdr3_aa: CASSPTGSEQYF
cdr3_nt: TGTGCCAGCAGTCCTACAGGTTCCGAGCAGTACTTC

clone_size: -
j_call: TRBJ2-3
v_call: TRBV6-5
d_call: -
cdr3_aa: CASSYGVGTDTQYF
cdr3_nt: TGTGCCAGCAGTTACGGGGTTGGCACAGATACGCAGTATTTT

clone_size: few
j_call: TRBJ2-3
v_call: TRBV10-2
d_call: -
cdr3_aa: CASSESVDTQYF
cdr3_nt: TGCGCCAGCAGTGAGTCGGTAGATACGCAGTATTTT

clone_size: -
j_call: TRBJ1-5
v_call: TRBV7-9
d_call: TRBD1
cdr3_aa: CASSLGSGGGQPQHF
cdr3_nt: TGTGCCAGCAGCTTAGGGTCAGGGGGAGGTCAGCCCCAGCATTTT

clone_size: once
j_call: TRBJ2-7
v_call: TRBV5-5
d_call: -
cdr3_aa: CASSITGEAEQYF
cdr3_nt: TGTGCCAGCAGCATAACAGGGGAGGCCGAGCAGTACTTC

clone_size: -
j_call: TRBJ2-3
v_call: TRBV5-1
d_call: TRBD2
cdr3_aa: CASLAGSSTDTQYF
cdr3_nt: TGCGCCAGCCTAGCGGGGTCTAGCACAGATACGCAGTATTTT

clone_size: -
j_call: TRBJ1-5
v_call: TRBV18
d_call: -
cdr3_aa: CASSPRDTPQPQHF
cdr3_nt: TGTGCCAGCTCACCCAGAGACACACCTCAGCCCCAGCATTTT

clone_size: -
j_call: TRBJ1-1
v_call: TRBV30
d_call: -
cdr3_aa: CAWTGVTVMNTEAFF
cdr3_nt: TGTGCCTGGACAGGGGTGACCGTAATGAACACTGAAGCTTTCTTT

clone_size: -
j_call: TRBJ1-5
v_call: TRBV6-1
d_call: -
cdr3_aa: CASSEVGGWVNQPQHF
cdr3_nt: TGTGCCAGCAGTGAAGTGGGGGGGTGGGTCAATCAGCCCCAGCATTTT

clone_size: few
j_call: TRBJ1-2
v_call: TRBV5-1
d_call: -
cdr3_aa: CASSFIGIGYGYTF
cdr3_nt: TGCGCCAGCAGCTTTATTGGGATCGGGTATGGCTACACCTTC

clone_size: -
j_call: TRBJ2-1
v_call: TRBV4-2
d_call: -
cdr3_aa: CASSQVSGNNEQFF
cdr3_nt: TGTGCCAGCAGCCAAGTTTCAGGGAACAATGAGCAGTTCTTC

clone_size: -
j_call: TRBJ1-2
v_call: TRBV7-9
d_call: -
cdr3_aa: CASSIRDYGYTF
cdr3_nt: TGTGCCAGCAGCATTCGGGACTATGGCTACACCTTC

clone_size: -
j_call: TRBJ2-2
v_call: TRBV6-5
d_call: -
cdr3_aa: CASSYLDSSGGELFF
cdr3_nt: TGTGCCAGCAGTTACTTGGACTCATCCGGCGGGGAGCTGTTTTTT